This TCR beta chain was recovered during a study of shared clonotypes between healthy human individuals. Study information: Two female and a few male donors aged 18 to 49 were enrolled.

The naive CD8 population came from CD45RO-negative cells selected for CCR7, without terminally differentiated effector memory CD45RA+ cells. CDR3 length equals 15 residues. Per the germline V gene, CDR1 is SEHNR and CDR2 is FQNEAQ (reference sequence). Trimming cost V 1 base and J 1 base, with 10 bases left between them. In the case of this clone: Its antigen is unidentified.

Study results and limitations: An effect of sequencing depth on clonotype sharing among donors was expected. Non-shared clonotypes had lower generation probabilities than those shared by all four donors. With a handful of donors compared, 4% to 5% of naive CD4 clonotypes were shared.

Using immunoSEQ multiplex PCR, the repertoire was profiled, and TCRdb retains in-frame clones only, with some absent. The sample carries nearly 2 million clones, about 95% recorded once. The receptor comes from a man aged 18 to 35 in good health. The sequenced sample consisted of naive CD8+ T cells sorted from blood. The chain joins TRBV7-9 to TRBJ1-1; D is unclear. The CDR3 DNA follows: TGTGCCAGCAGCTTAGGTGAATACGCGAACACTGAAGCTTTCTTT. It codes for CASSLGEYANTEAFF. Looking up the rest from reference TRBV7-9 and TRBJ1-1 gives the full variable domain: DTGVSQNPRHKITKRGQNVTFRCDPISEHNRLYWYRQTLGQGPEFLTYFQNEAQLEKSRLLSDRFSAERPKGSFSTLEIQRTEQGDSAMYLCASSLGEYANTEAFFGQGTRLTVV.